The source of this T cell receptor beta chain is a study of naive and memory T cell subsets. The J segment lost 7 bases and the V segment lost 5 bases, leaving 12 bases of the junction unmatched. Germline V lookup: CDR1 SGHAT, CDR2 FQNNGV. CDR3 length: 17 residues. Ligated cDNA underwent four rounds of PCR with nested alpha and beta constant region primers and SP2. Reverse transcription of blood and skin TCR RNA was primed at alpha and beta constant regions. A single record per CDR3 protein comes from TCRdb applying MiXCR to the UMI-ligation and nested PCR reads. Of approximately 37,000 distinct CDR3 sequences in the sample, around 10% were seen once. The treatment denotes: skin biopsy from PPD injection site in Mantoux-positive individual. A UMI-containing oligonucleotide was joined by 3' ligation to the TCR cDNA template. Individuals with a positive Mantoux test gave biopsies from PPD-injected skin.

This clonotype was observed at least ten times. The chain carries TRBV11-2 and TRBJ2-1; 12 bases are shared with TRBD2. The source of this sequence is an adult in good health. The material was skin, obtained from a tuberculin skin test site. The CDR3: CASSPRLAGVLGNEQFF. The CDR3 region has the DNA TGTGCCAGCAGCCCGCGACTAGCGGGAGTGTTGGGTAATGAGCAGTTCTTC.